This T cell receptor beta chain was recorded in a study of cytomegalovirus exposure and HLA in healthy donors. The CDR3 extends over 14 amino acids. The germline CDR1 and CDR2 sequences are MGHDK and SYGVNS. Between the trimmed V and J ends, which lost 3 bases and 1 base, there was a span of 9 bases. Primers for the PCR totalled 60 Vbeta and 13 Jbeta. Only in-frame clones appear in the TCRdb table, and some are missing; sequencing was by immunoSEQ multiplex PCR. The data hold 180,000 or so clones, with around four fifths observed a single time. Material: PBMCs. The chain has TRBV25-1 and TRBJ1-1; D is unresolved. This TCR was recovered from a woman aged 25-40 years in good health and CMV-seronegative. The CDR3 DNA reads TGTGCCAGCAGTGACAAAGTTAGGAACACTGAAGCTTTCTTT. Amino acid sequence: CASSDKVRNTEAFF.